Sequencing of this TCR beta chain was carried out in a study of blood T cell repertoires in COVID-19. Overall study context: The analysed material was cDNA or gDNA that came from T cells, B-cell-depleted T cells, or PBMCs.

Data came from immunoSEQ multiplex PCR; TCRdb stores just in-frame clones and leaves some out. The sample comprises hundreds of thousands of clones, roughly 90% of which are singletons, and around 13% rests with the top ten. V dropped 5 bases and J dropped 8 bases, with 9 bases sitting between them. The germline V gene has CDR1 MGHDK and CDR2 SYGVNS. This CDR3 is 11 amino acids long. Sequencing input: peripheral blood. J is TRBJ1-2 and V is TRBV25-1; tentatively, D is TRBD1 (5 bases). This TCR was recovered from a woman in her sixties or seventies with acute or convalescent COVID-19. This CDR3 is CASSWTLGYTF. The CDR3 bases are TGTGCCAGCAGTTGGACACTCGGCTACACCTTC.